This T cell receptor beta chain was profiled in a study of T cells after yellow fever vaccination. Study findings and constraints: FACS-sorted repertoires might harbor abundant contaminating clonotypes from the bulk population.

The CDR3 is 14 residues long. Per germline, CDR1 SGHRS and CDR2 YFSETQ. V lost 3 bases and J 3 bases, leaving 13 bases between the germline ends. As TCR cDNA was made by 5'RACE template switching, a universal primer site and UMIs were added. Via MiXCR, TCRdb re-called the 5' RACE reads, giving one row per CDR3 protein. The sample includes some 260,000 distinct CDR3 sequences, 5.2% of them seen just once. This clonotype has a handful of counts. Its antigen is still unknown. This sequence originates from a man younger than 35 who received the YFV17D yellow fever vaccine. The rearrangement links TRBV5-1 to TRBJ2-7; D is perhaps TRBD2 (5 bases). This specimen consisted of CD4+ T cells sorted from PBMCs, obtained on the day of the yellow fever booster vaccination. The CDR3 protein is CASSSSPGSYEQYV. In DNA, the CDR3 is TGCGCCAGCAGCTCCTCCCCGGGGAGCTACGAGCAGTACGTC.